This section outlines one T cell receptor (beta chain) sequence together with its context. Cohorts were based on clinical histories the participants reported. The sample belongs to a study of blood T cell repertoires in COVID-19. Measured with immunoSEQ multiplex PCR; TCRdb has only the in-frame clones, and not every one. The table has around 250,000 clones, approximately 85% seen once. The sequence came from a woman aged 50 to 65 who had recovered from COVID-19. The sample comprised PBMCs or T cells enriched from blood (not recorded which).

CDR3 in DNA: TGTGCCAGCAGCCTACGGGCTAGCGAAGAGACCCAGTACTTC. It is translated as CASSLRASEETQYF. V is TRBV3-1 (or the pseudogene TRBV3-2) and J is TRBJ2-5; TRBD2 might be the D (6 bases). CDR3 length: 14 amino acids. Germline-derived CDR1 and CDR2 are LGHDT and YNNKEL (reference sequence). Deletions cut 4 bases from V and 3 bases from J, with 12 bases between.